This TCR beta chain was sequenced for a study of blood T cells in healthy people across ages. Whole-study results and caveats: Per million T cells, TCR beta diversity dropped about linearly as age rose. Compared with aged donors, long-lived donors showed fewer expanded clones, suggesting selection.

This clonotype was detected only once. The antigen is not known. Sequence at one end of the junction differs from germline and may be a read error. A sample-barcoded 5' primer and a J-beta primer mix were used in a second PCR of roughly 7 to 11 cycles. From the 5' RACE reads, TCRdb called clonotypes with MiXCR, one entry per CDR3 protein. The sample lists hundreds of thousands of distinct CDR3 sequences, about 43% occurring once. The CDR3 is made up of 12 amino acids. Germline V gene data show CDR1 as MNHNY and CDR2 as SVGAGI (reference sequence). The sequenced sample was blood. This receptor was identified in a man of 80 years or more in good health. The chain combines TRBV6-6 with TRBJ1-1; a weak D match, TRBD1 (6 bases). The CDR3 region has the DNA TGTGCCTGCAGGGGAGGGGCGACTGAAGCTTTCTTT. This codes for CACRGGATEAFF.